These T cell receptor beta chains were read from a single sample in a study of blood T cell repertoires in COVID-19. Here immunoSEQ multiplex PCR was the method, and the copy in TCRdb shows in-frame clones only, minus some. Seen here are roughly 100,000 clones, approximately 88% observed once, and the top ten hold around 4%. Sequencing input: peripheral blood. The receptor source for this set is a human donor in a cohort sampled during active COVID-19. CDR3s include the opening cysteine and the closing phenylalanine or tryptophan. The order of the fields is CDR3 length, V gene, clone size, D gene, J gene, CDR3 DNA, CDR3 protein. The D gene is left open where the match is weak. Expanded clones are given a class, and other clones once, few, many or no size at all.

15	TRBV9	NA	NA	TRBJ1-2	TGTGCCAGCAGCGTAAGTGCGCCGGGTACCTATGGCTACACCTTC	CASSVSAPGTYGYTF
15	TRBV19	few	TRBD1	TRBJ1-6	TGTGCCAGTAGTATCAGAGACAGGGGCACCTCACCCCTCCACTTT	CASSIRDRGTSPLHF
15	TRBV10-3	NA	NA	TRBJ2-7	TGTGCCATCAGTGAGTCGACCCCGGGGTGGTACGAGCAGTACTTC	CAISESTPGWYEQYF
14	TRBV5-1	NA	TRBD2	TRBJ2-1	TGCGCCAGCAGCGACAGCGGGGACTACAATGAGCAGTTCTTC	CASSDSGDYNEQFF
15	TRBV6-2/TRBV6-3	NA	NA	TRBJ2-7	TGTGCCAGCAGTCCCCCCGGCGGATACTCCTACGAGCAGTACTTC	CASSPPGGYSYEQYF
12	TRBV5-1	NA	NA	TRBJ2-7	TGCGCCAGCAGCTTGGTACGGTACGAGCAGTACTTC	CASSLVRYEQYF
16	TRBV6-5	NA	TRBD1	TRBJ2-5	TGTGCCAGCAGTTACTCCCGACAGGGGGCGAAGGAGACCCAGTACTTC	CASSYSRQGAKETQYF
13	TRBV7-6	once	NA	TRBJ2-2	TGTGCCAGCAGCTTATATGGCCCCGGGGAGCTGTTTTTT	CASSLYGPGELFF
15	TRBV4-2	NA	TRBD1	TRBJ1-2	TGTGCCAGCAGCCACCGACAGGGGCCAAACTATGGCTACACCTTC	CASSHRQGPNYGYTF
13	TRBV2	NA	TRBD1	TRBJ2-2	TGTGCCAGCAGGGGGACAGCCACCGGGGAGCTGTTTTTT	CASRGTATGELFF
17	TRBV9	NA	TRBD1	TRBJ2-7	TGTGCCAGCAGCCCACAATCGGGACAGGGGGCATCCTACGAGCAGTACTTC	CASSPQSGQGASYEQYF
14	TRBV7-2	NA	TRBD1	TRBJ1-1	TGTGCCAGCAGCTCACAGGGGGGGGACACTGAAGCTTTCTTT	CASSSQGGDTEAFF
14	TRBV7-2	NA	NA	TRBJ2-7	TGTGCCAGCAGCTTCCTCCGCTCCACATACGAGCAGTACTTC	CASSFLRSTYEQYF
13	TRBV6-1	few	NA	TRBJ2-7	TGTGCCAGCAGTGAACGGGACTCCTACGAGCAGTACTTC	CASSERDSYEQYF
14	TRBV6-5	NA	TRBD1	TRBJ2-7	TGTGCCAGCAGGGGAAGGCAGGGGGCCTACGAGCAGTACTTC	CASRGRQGAYEQYF
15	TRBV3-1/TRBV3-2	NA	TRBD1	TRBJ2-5	TGTGCCAGCAGCCAAGGAAGGGGGCTAGGAGAGACCCAGTACTTC	CASSQGRGLGETQYF
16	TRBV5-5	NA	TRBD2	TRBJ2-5	TGTGCCAGCAGCTTTAGCGGGGGGACTCTCCAAGAGACCCAGTACTTC	CASSFSGGTLQETQYF
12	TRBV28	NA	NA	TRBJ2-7	TGTGCCAGCAGTTTGGCAGGGTACGAGCAGTACTTC	CASSLAGYEQYF
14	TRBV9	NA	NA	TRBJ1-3	TGTGCCAGCAGCTCTCAGGGTCGTGGAAACACCATATATTTT	CASSSQGRGNTIYF
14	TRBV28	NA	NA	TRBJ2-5	TGTGCCAGCTCCAAGTCAGGTTTACAAGAGACCCAGTACTTC	CASSKSGLQETQYF
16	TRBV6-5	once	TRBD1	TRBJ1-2	TGTGCCAGCAGTTACTCGAGGACAGGGGGCGGGTATGGCTACACCTTC	CASSYSRTGGGYGYTF
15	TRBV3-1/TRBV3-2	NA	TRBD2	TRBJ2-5	TGTGCCAGCAGCCAAGGGACTAGCGGGGTCGCGACCCAGTACTTC	CASSQGTSGVATQYF
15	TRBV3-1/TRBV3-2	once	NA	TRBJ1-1	TGTGCCAGCAGCCCGGGACTCTTCGAGAACACTGAAGCTTTCTTT	CASSPGLFENTEAFF
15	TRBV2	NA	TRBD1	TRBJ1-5	TGTGCCAGCAGTAGGGGACAGGGGAACAATCAGCCCCAGCATTTT	CASSRGQGNNQPQHF
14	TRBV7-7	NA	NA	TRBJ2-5	TGTGCCAGCAGCAACGGGATGGGTCAAGAGACCCAGTACTTC	CASSNGMGQETQYF
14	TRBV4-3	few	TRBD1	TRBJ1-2	TGCGCCAGCAGCCAGGAAATTGGGACAGCCGACTACACCTTC	CASSQEIGTADYTF
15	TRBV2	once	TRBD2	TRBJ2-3	TGTGCCAGCAGACTCAGCGGGGCAAGCACAGATACGCAGTATTTT	CASRLSGASTDTQYF
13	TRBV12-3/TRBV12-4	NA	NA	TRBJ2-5	TGTGCCAGCGGAGTGAGGGCGCGGGAGACCCAGTACTTC	CASGVRARETQYF
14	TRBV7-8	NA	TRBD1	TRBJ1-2	TGTGCCAGCAGCCCCCGGGACAGGGACTATGGCTACACCTTC	CASSPRDRDYGYTF
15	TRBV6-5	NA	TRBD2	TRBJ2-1	TGTGCCAGCACCCAGACTAGCGGACCGAACAATGAGCAGTTCTTC	CASTQTSGPNNEQFF
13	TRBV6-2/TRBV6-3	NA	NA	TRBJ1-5	TGTGCCAGCAGCTATCAGGGGCATCAGCCCCAGCATTTT	CASSYQGHQPQHF